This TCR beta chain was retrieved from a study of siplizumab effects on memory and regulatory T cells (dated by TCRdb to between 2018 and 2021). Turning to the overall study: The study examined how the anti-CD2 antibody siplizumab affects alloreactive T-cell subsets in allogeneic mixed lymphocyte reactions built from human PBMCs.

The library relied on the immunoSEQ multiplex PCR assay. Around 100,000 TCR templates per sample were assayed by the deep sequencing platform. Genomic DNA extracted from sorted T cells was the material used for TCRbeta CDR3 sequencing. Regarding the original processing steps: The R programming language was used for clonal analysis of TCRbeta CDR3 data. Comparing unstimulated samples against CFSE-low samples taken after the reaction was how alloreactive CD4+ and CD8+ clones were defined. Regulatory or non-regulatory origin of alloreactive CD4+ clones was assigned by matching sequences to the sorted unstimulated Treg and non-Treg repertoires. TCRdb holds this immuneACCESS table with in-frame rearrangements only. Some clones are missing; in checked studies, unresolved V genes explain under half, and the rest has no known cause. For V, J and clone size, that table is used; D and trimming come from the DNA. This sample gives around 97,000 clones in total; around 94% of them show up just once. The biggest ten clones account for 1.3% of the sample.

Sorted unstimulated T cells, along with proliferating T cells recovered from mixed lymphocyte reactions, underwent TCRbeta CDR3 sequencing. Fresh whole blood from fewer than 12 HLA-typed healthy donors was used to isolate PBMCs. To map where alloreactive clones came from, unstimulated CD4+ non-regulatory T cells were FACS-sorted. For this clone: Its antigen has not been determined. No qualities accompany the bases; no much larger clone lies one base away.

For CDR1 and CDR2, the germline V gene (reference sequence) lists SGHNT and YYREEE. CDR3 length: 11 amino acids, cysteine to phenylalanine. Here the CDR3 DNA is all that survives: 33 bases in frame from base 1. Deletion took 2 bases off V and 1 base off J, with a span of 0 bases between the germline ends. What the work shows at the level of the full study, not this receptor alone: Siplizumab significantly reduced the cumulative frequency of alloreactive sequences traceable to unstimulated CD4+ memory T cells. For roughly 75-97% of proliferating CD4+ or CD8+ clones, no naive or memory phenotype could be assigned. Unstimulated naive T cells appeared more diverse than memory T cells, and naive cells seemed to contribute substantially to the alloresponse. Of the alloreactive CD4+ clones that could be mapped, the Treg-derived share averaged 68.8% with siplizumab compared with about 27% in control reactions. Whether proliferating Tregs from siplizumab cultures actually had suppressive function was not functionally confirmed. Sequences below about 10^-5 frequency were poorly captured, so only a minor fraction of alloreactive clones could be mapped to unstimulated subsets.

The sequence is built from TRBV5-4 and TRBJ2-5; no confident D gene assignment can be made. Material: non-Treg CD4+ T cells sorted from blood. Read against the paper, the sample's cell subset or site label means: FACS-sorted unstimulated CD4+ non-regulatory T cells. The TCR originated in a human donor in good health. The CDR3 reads CASSFQETQYF. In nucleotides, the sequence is TGTGCCAGCAGCTTCCAAGAGACCCAGTACTTC.